This entry features one T cell receptor (beta chain) sequence. Its antigen is not identified. Per germline, CDR1 MNHNY and CDR2 SVGAGI (reference sequence). Trimming removed 0 bases from V and 10 bases from J; junction bases left unmatched: 5. The CDR3 contains 13 residues. This sample stems from a study of T cell repertoires and HLA-DP antigens. Overall study: One stimulator alloantigen differed from self by one groove amino acid; the other by ten. General study findings and limits: Antigen presentation used HeLa cells, with total CD4+ cells responding. Sorted CD137+ cells had clonality roughly 0.41 against both alloantigens, versus about 0.04 pre-culture. Average cumulative frequency of previously undetected clones was roughly 34% against one allele and around 50% against the other.

Sequencing was performed with immunoSEQ multiplex PCR; in TCRdb, only in-frame clones are kept and a portion is missing. Among roughly 120,000 clones listed, almost 95% were seen once. This TCR came from a woman under 30 in good health and CMV-seronegative. This chain connects TRBV6-6 to TRBJ1-2; 7 bases are a match to TRBD1. Source material: CD4+ T cells from PBMCs. CDR3 amino acids: CASSYSDGQDYTF. The CDR3 region has the DNA TGTGCCAGCAGTTACTCTGACGGACAGGACTACACCTTC.